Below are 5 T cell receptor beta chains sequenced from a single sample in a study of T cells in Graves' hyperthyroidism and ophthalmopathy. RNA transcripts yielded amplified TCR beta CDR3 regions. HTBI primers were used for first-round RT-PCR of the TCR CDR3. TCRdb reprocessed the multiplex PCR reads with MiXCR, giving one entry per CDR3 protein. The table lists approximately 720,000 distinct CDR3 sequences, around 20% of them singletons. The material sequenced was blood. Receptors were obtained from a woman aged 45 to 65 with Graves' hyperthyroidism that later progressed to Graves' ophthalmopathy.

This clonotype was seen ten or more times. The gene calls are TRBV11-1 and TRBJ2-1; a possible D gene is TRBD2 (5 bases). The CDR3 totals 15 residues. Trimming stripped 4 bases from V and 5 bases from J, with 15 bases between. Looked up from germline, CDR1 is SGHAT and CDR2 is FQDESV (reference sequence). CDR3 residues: CASSSNWETNNEQFF. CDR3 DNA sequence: TGTGCCAGCAGCTCCAATTGGGAGACCAACAATGAGCAGTTCTTC.

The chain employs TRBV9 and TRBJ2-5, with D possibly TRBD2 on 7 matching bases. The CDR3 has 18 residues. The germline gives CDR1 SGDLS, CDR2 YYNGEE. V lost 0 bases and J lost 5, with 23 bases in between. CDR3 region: CASSVVRGGGPGGETQYF. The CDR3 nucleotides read TGTGCCAGCAGCGTAGTTAGAGGGGGGGGCCCTGGCGGGGAGACCCAGTACTTC.

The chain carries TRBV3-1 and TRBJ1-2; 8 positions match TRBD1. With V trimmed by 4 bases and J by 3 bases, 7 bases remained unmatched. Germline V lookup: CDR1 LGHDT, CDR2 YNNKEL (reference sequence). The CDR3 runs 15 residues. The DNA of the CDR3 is TGTGCCAGCAGCCCGGGACAGGACAGCGACTATGGCTACACCTTC. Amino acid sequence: CASSPGQDSDYGYTF.

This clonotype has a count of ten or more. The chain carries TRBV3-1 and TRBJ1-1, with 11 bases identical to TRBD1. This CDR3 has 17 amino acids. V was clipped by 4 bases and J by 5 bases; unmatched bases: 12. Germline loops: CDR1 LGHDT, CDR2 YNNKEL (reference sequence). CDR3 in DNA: TGTGCCAGCAGCCCTGGACAGGGGGCGCTCAGTTGGACTGAAGCTTTCTTT. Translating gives CASSPGQGALSWTEAFF.

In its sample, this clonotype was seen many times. The chain's CDR3 is CASSPPSTGELFF. The CDR3 DNA reads TGTGCCAGCTCACCACCCAGCACCGGGGAGCTGTTTTTT. The rearrangement uses TRBV18 and TRBJ2-2; unclear D gene. Trimming took off 0 bases at V and 4 bases at J, with 3 bases between the two ends. Germline V CDR1 and CDR2: KGHSH, LQKENI. This CDR3 contains 13 residues.